The 6 T cell receptor beta chains reported below all come from one sample, sequenced in a study of cytomegalovirus exposure and HLA in healthy donors (dated by TCRdb to about 2017). Libraries were built with the immunoSEQ multiplex PCR assay. For the multiplex PCR, a mixture combining 60 forward primers for TCR Vbeta segments and 13 reverse primers for TCR Jbeta segments was used. TCRdb took this table from immuneACCESS and kept in-frame rearrangements with V and J called. Such tables lack part of the clones; where checked against another copy, unresolved V genes explain under half of the gap, and the rest is unexplained. For this sample the table gives over 150,000 clones, of which around 80% were detected only once. In total, the top ten clones hold approximately 1.5% of the sample. The sample was PBMCs. These receptors were taken from a woman in her 30s in good health and CMV-seropositive.

A single count supports this clone. The chain recombines TRBV27 with TRBJ2-1, with 11 bases matching TRBD1. This CDR3 has 14 residues. Germline V gene lookup returns CDR1 MNHEY and CDR2 SMNVEV (reference sequence). V was clipped by 8 bases and J by 9 bases; unmatched bases: 9. The CDR3 region has the DNA TGTGCCAGCCACCGAGGACAGGGGGCTTTTGAGCAGTTCTTC. Protein: CASHRGQGAFEQFF.

The chain couples TRBV27 to TRBJ2-1; 10 bases fit TRBD2. This CDR3 has 16 residues. Germline V gene lookup returns CDR1 MNHEY and CDR2 SMNVEV (reference sequence). V trimming: 5 bases; J trimming: 3 bases; junction bases outside the gene matches: 7. DNA for the CDR3: TGTGCCAGCAGTCTTTCTAGCGGGAGCTACTACAATGAGCAGTTCTTC. Encoded protein: CASSLSSGSYYNEQFF.

This rearrangement joins TRBV19 to TRBJ2-3; weak D call: TRBD1 (6 bases). Trimming removed 3 bases at V and 2 bases at J, with 9 bases between. This CDR3 has 14 amino acids. Looked up from germline, CDR1 is LNHDA and CDR2 is SQIVND (reference sequence). CDR3 sequence reads: CASSMLGATDTQYF. CDR3 coding DNA: TGTGCCAGTAGTATGTTGGGGGCCACAGATACGCAGTATTTT. The full variable domain, with the rest looked up from reference TRBV19 and TRBJ2-3, is DGGITQSPKYLFRKEGQNVTLSCEQNLNHDAMYWYRQDPGQGLRLIYYSQIVNDFQKGDIAEGYSVSREKKESFPLTVTSAQKNPTAFYLCASSMLGATDTQYFGPGTRLTVL.

The chain carries TRBV27 and TRBJ2-5; perhaps TRBD2 as D (6 bases). V lost 5 bases to trimming and J lost 4 bases, with 17 bases between them. Germline CDR1 and CDR2: MNHEY and SMNVEV (reference sequence). This CDR3 has 15 amino acids. The CDR3 DNA sequence: TGTGCCAGCAGTCCCACCCAGGGACTCATAGAGACCCAGTACTTC. Residues: CASSPTQGLIETQYF.

The sample holds one count of this clone. This rearrangement joins TRBV5-4 to TRBJ2-1; 9 bases match TRBD2. V lost 0 bases and J lost 5; bases outside the gene matches: 6. CDR1 SGHNT and CDR2 YYREEE come from the germline V gene (reference sequence). CDR3 length equals 16 residues. CDR3 sequence reads: CASSLGSSGINNEQFF. Written as DNA, the CDR3 is TGTGCCAGCAGCTTGGGCTCTAGCGGGATTAACAATGAGCAGTTCTTC.

The chain recombines TRBV19 with TRBJ2-4; 12 positions agree with TRBD2. CDR1 and CDR2 (germline): LNHDA, SQIVND (reference sequence). V was clipped by 5 bases and J by 2 bases; unmatched bases: 7. The CDR3 length is 17 residues. The chain's CDR3 is CASSALLAGGSKNIQYF. CDR3 sequence (DNA): TGTGCCAGTAGTGCTCTACTAGCGGGAGGCTCCAAAAACATTCAGTACTTC.